The sequence of this TCR beta chain was determined in a study of regulatory T cells in long-lasting Graves disease. This clonotype showed up many times. To make TCR beta libraries, researchers used iRepertoire HTBI primers and Arm-PCR of CDR3 regions. TCRdb independently ran MiXCR on the multiplex PCR reads; one entry per CDR3 protein. This repertoire shows some 250,000 distinct CDR3 sequences, under 20% found once; its top ten account for about 15%. Time point in this sample: newly diagnosed GD, antithyroid drugs for less than 3 months. There was RNA extracted from PBMCs, and the TCR library was made from it. The CDR3 is made up of 15 amino acids. Germline CDR1 SGDLS, CDR2 YYNGEE. Trimming took off 5 bases at V and 2 bases at J, with 15 bases between the two ends. These data were also reused for a study on T cells in Graves' hyperthyroidism and ophthalmopathy. As that report states: HTBI primers were used for first-round RT-PCR of the TCR CDR3.

This sequence was found in a woman in her 30s with Graves disease. This chain uses TRBV9 with TRBJ2-3, with a weak D call TRBD2 (6 bases). Sequencing used peripheral blood mononuclear cells (PBMCs), obtained at new diagnosis, from a patient treated with antithyroid drugs. The CDR3 spells CASRTGTAATDTQYF. The CDR3 DNA reads TGTGCCAGCAGGACCGGGACTGCCGCCACAGATACGCAGTATTTT.